Listed below are T cell receptor beta chains from one sample, sequenced in a study of cytomegalovirus exposure and HLA in healthy donors. Sequencing was performed with immunoSEQ multiplex PCR; in TCRdb, only in-frame clones are kept and a portion is missing. The table has some 140,000 clones, 85% to 90% seen once. The sequencing input was PBMCs. Receptor source: a man aged 18-30 years in good health and CMV-seronegative. CDR3s leave out the opening cysteine and the closing phenylalanine or tryptophan. Clone size, where shown, is once, few, many, or a class for clones that have expanded.

CDR3aa: ASRQGLSGNTIY; j_gene: TRBJ1-3; v_gene: TRBV10-2; abundance: -
CDR3aa: ASSYGGRVTEAF; j_gene: TRBJ1-1; v_gene: TRBV6-5; abundance: -
CDR3aa: ASSPSVRTDEKLF; j_gene: TRBJ1-4; v_gene: TRBV18; abundance: -
CDR3aa: ASSLPLAHEEQY; j_gene: TRBJ2-7; v_gene: TRBV13; abundance: -
CDR3aa: AWSARQSTNEKLF; j_gene: TRBJ1-4; v_gene: TRBV30; abundance: -
CDR3aa: ASSSGGSGNTIY; j_gene: TRBJ1-3; v_gene: TRBV7-2; abundance: -
CDR3aa: ASSFGEGHRYEQY; j_gene: TRBJ2-7; v_gene: TRBV5-4; abundance: -
CDR3aa: ASRPTDNSLYEQY; j_gene: TRBJ2-7; v_gene: TRBV6-5; abundance: -
CDR3aa: ASSQGSYEQY; j_gene: TRBJ2-7; v_gene: TRBV7-9; abundance: -
CDR3aa: ASSATPGTSGPYEQY; j_gene: TRBJ2-7; v_gene: TRBV9; abundance: -
CDR3aa: ASSLSWTTWEDTQY; j_gene: TRBJ2-3; v_gene: TRBV27; abundance: -
CDR3aa: ANHHRYYGYT; j_gene: TRBJ1-2; v_gene: TRBV25-1; abundance: once
CDR3aa: ASSQREGYSNQPQH; j_gene: TRBJ1-5; v_gene: TRBV16; abundance: -
CDR3aa: ASSSTGTVYEQY; j_gene: TRBJ2-7; v_gene: TRBV11-1; abundance: once
CDR3aa: ASSPQGAFDTQY; j_gene: TRBJ2-3; v_gene: TRBV5-1; abundance: -
CDR3aa: ASSQVPNSVYGYT; j_gene: TRBJ1-2; v_gene: TRBV4-1; abundance: -
CDR3aa: ASSLPSSGIQETQY; j_gene: TRBJ2-5; v_gene: TRBV5-1; abundance: -
CDR3aa: ASAAAQGTYQPQH; j_gene: TRBJ1-5; v_gene: TRBV2; abundance: -
CDR3aa: ASSIWRNTEAF; j_gene: TRBJ1-1; v_gene: TRBV19; abundance: -
CDR3aa: AIRASGEHAGELF; j_gene: TRBJ2-2; v_gene: TRBV10-3; abundance: -
CDR3aa: ASSRDRGSDYGYT; j_gene: TRBJ1-2; v_gene: TRBV5-1; abundance: -
CDR3aa: ASRLLWRGMTEQF; j_gene: TRBJ2-1; v_gene: TRBV7-8; abundance: -
CDR3aa: ASSPQVGLRETQY; j_gene: TRBJ2-5; v_gene: TRBV27; abundance: -
CDR3aa: ASSHRTGPAANSPLH; j_gene: TRBJ1-6; v_gene: TRBV7-2; abundance: -
CDR3aa: ASSQDSGGVDEQF; j_gene: TRBJ2-1; v_gene: TRBV4-1; abundance: -
CDR3aa: ASSPGLAVYEQY; j_gene: TRBJ2-7; v_gene: TRBV5-6; abundance: -
CDR3aa: ASSLSGVEQY; j_gene: TRBJ2-7; v_gene: TRBV5-1; abundance: -
CDR3aa: ASSLRQITGELF; j_gene: TRBJ2-2; v_gene: TRBV27; abundance: once
CDR3aa: ASSQGAWSNQPQH; j_gene: TRBJ1-5; v_gene: TRBV4-2; abundance: many
CDR3aa: ASSQHLGGLEQY; j_gene: TRBJ2-7; v_gene: TRBV4-1; abundance: once
CDR3aa: ASSQDSGQGWLFSPLH; j_gene: TRBJ1-6; v_gene: TRBV4-2; abundance: -
CDR3aa: ASSGPRGETQY; j_gene: TRBJ2-5; v_gene: TRBV2; abundance: once
CDR3aa: ASSKTPGQGADTQY; j_gene: TRBJ2-3; v_gene: TRBV7-6; abundance: once
CDR3aa: ASSTTGTSKAYEQY; j_gene: TRBJ2-7; v_gene: TRBV7-9; abundance: -
CDR3aa: ASWGIDGYGYT; j_gene: TRBJ1-2; v_gene: TRBV7-2; abundance: -
CDR3aa: ASGPTGTGINTIY; j_gene: TRBJ1-3; v_gene: TRBV27; abundance: -
CDR3aa: ASSLASGAAYEQY; j_gene: TRBJ2-7; v_gene: TRBV7-9; abundance: few
CDR3aa: ASRPQGGGTDTQY; j_gene: TRBJ2-3; v_gene: TRBV19; abundance: -
CDR3aa: ASSERWGVGSPLH; j_gene: TRBJ1-6; v_gene: TRBV6-1; abundance: -
CDR3aa: ASSQDPRGSEQY; j_gene: TRBJ2-7; v_gene: TRBV4-1; abundance: -
CDR3aa: ASRQRGADTGELF; j_gene: TRBJ2-2; v_gene: TRBV5-5; abundance: -
CDR3aa: ASSEVRRGTEAF; j_gene: TRBJ1-1; v_gene: TRBV6-1; abundance: -
CDR3aa: ASSLPGTYEQY; j_gene: TRBJ2-7; v_gene: TRBV5-8; abundance: -
CDR3aa: ASSYPGQGVQPQH; j_gene: TRBJ1-5; v_gene: TRBV6-6; abundance: -
CDR3aa: ASSSNGRGDYGYT; j_gene: TRBJ1-2; v_gene: TRBV19; abundance: -
CDR3aa: ASSYHTLETQY; j_gene: TRBJ2-5; v_gene: TRBV6-5; abundance: -
CDR3aa: ASSTGQFQETQY; j_gene: TRBJ2-5; v_gene: TRBV7-9; abundance: -
CDR3aa: ASTDPTRQPQH; j_gene: TRBJ1-5; v_gene: TRBV6-9; abundance: -
CDR3aa: ASSGGGQGENEQF; j_gene: TRBJ2-1; v_gene: TRBV19; abundance: -
CDR3aa: ASSQVLLDEKLF; j_gene: TRBJ1-4; v_gene: TRBV4-1; abundance: -
CDR3aa: ASSLLGGGLPEQY; j_gene: TRBJ2-7; v_gene: TRBV5-4; abundance: -